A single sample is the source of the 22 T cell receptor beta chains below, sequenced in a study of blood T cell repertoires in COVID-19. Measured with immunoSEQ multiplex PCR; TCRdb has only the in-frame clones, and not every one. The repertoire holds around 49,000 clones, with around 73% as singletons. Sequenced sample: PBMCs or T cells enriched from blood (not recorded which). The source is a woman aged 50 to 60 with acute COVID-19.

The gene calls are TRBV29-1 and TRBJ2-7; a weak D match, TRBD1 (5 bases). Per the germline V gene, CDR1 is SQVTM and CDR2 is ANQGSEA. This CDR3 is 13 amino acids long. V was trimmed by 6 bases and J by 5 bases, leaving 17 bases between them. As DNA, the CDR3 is TGCAGCGTGCTAGGCAGGGAAGGCCACGAGCAGTACTTC. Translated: CSVLGREGHEQYF.

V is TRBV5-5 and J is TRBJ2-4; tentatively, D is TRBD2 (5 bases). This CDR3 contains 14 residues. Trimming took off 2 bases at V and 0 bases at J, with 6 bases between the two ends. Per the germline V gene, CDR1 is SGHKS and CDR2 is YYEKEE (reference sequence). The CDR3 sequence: CASSFGIAKNIQYF. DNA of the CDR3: TGTGCCAGCAGCTTCGGGATAGCCAAAAACATTCAGTACTTC.

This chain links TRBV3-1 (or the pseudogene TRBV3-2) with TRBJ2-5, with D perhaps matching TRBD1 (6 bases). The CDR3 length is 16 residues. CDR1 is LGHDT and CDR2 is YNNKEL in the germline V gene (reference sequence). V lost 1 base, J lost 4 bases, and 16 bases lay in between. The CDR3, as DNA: TGTGCCAGCAGCCAAGTTGGCAGGGGTTTCGGAGAGACCCAGTACTTC. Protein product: CASSQVGRGFGETQYF.

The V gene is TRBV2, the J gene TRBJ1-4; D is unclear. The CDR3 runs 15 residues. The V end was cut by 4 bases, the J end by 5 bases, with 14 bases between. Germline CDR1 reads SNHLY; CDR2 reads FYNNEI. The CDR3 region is CASSVGGTVNEKLFF. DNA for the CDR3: TGTGCCAGCAGTGTAGGTGGAACAGTCAATGAAAAACTGTTTTTT.

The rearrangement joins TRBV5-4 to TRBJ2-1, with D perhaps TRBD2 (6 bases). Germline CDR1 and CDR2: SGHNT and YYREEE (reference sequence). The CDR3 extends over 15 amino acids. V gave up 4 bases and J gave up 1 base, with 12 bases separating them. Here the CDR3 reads CASSPRGSSYNEQFF. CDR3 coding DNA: TGTGCCAGCAGCCCCCGGGGGAGTTCCTACAATGAGCAGTTCTTC.

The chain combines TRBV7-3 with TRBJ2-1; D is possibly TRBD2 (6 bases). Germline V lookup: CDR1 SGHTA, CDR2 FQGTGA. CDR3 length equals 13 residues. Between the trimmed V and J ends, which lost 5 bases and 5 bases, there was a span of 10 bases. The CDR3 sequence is CASSPGSNNEQFF. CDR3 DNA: TGTGCCAGCAGCCCCGGGAGCAACAATGAGCAGTTCTTC.

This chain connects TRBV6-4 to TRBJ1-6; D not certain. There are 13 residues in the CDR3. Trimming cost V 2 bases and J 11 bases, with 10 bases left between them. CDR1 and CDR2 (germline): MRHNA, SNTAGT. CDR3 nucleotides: TGTGCCAGCAGTGACGAGGAGGGAACACCCCTCCACTTT. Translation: CASSDEEGTPLHF.

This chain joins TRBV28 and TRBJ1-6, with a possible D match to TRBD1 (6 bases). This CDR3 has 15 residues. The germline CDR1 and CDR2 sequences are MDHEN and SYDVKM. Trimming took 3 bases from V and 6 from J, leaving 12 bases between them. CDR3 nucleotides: TGTGCCAGCAGTTTGATGGGCAGGGGTAATTCACCCCTCCACTTT. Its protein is CASSLMGRGNSPLHF. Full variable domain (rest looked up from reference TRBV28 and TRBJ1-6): DVKVTQSSRYLVKRTGEKVFLECVQDMDHENMFWYRQDPGLGLRLIYFSYDVKMKEKGDIPEGYSVSREKKERFSLILESASTNQTSMYLCASSLMGRGNSPLHFGNGTRLTVT.

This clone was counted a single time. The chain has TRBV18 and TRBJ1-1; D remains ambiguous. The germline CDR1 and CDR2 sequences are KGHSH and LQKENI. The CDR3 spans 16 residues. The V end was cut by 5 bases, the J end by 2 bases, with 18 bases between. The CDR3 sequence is CASSTLPGKRNTEAFF. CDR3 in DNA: TGTGCCAGCTCAACTCTTCCCGGGAAGAGAAACACTGAAGCTTTCTTT.

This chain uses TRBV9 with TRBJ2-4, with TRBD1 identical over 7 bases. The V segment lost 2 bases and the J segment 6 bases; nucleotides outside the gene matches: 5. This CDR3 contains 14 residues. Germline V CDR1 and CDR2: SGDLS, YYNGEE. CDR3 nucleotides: TGTGCCAGCAGCGTCGGGACAGTCGCAAACATTCAGTACTTC. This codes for CASSVGTVANIQYF.

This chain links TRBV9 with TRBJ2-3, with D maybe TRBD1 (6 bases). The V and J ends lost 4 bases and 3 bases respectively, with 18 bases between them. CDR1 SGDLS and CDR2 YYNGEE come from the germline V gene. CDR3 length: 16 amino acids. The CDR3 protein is CASSKYSGTQTDTQYF. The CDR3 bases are TGTGCCAGCAGCAAATATTCCGGGACACAAACAGATACGCAGTATTTT.

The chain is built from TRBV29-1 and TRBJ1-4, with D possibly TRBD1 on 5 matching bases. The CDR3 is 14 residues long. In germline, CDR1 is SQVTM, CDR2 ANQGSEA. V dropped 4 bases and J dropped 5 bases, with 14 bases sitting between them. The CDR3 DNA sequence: TGCAGCGTTGGGACACTAACCGGCAATGAAAAACTGTTTTTT. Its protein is CSVGTLTGNEKLFF.

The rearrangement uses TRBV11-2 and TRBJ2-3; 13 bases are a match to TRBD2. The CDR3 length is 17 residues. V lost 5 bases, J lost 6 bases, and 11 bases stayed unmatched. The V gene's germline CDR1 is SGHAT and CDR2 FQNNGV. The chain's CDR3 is CASSPGTSGALRDTQYF. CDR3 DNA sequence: TGTGCCAGCAGCCCCGGGACTAGCGGGGCCCTGAGGGATACGCAGTATTTT.

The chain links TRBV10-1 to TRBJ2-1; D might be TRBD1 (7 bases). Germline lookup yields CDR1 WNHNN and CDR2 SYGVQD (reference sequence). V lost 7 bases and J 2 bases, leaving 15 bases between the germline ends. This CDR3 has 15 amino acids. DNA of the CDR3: TGCGCCAGCATCGGGGGCAGGGGGACCTACAATGAGCAGTTCTTC. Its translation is CASIGGRGTYNEQFF.

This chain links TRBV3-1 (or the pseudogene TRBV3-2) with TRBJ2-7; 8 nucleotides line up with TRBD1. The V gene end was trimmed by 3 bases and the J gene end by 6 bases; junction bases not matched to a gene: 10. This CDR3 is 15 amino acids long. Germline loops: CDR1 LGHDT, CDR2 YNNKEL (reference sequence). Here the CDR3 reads CASSHYGSGQGEQYF. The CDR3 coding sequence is TGTGCCAGCAGCCACTATGGAAGCGGACAGGGCGAGCAGTACTTC.

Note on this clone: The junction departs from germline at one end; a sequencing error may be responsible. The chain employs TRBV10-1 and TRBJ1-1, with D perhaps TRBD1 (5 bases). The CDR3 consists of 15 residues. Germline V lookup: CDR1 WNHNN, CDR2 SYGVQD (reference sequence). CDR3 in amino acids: CASGECRDSNTEAFF. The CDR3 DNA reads TGCGCCAGCGGTGAATGCAGGGATTCGAACACTGAAGCTTTCTTT.

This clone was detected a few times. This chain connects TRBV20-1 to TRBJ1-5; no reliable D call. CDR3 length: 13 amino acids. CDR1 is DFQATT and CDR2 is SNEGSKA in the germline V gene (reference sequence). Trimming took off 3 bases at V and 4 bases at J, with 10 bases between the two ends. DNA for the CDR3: TGCAGTGCTAGTGCCAGAAGTAATCAGCCCCAGCATTTT. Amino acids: CSASARSNQPQHF.

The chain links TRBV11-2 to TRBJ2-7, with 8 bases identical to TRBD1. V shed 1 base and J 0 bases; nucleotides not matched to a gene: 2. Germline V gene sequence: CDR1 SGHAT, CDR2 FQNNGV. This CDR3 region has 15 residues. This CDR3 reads CASSLGTGYSYEQYF. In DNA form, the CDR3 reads TGTGCCAGCAGCTTAGGGACAGGGTACTCCTACGAGCAGTACTTC. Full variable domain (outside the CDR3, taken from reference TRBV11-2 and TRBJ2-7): EAGVAQSPRYKIIEKRQSVAFWCNPISGHATLYWYQQILGQGPKLLIQFQNNGVVDDSQLPKDRFSAERLKGVDSTLKIQPAKLEDSAVYLCASSLGTGYSYEQYFGPGTRLTVT.

CDR3 residues: CAWSLGLAKDTQYF. As DNA, the CDR3 is TGTGCCTGGAGTCTGGGACTAGCGAAAGATACGCAGTATTTT. The V and J genes are TRBV30 and TRBJ2-3; 10 bases agree with TRBD2. Germline V gives CDR1 GTSNPN, CDR2 SVGIG (reference sequence). V shed 2 bases and J 5 bases; nucleotides not matched to a gene: 4. This CDR3 region has 14 residues.

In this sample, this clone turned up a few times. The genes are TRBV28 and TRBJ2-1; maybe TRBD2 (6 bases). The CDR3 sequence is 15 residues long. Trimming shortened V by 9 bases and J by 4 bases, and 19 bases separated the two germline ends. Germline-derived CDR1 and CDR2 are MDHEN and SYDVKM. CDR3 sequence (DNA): TGTGCCAGTATTTCCCGGGGGTACAATTACAATGAGCAGTTCTTC. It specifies CASISRGYNYNEQFF.

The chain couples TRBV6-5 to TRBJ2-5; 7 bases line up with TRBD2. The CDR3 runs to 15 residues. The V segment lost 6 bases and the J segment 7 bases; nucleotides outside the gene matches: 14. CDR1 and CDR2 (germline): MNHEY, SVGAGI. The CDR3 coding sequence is TGTGCCAGCAGGAGTGGGCCAGGGAGGGAGGTGACCCAGTACTTC. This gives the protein CASRSGPGREVTQYF.

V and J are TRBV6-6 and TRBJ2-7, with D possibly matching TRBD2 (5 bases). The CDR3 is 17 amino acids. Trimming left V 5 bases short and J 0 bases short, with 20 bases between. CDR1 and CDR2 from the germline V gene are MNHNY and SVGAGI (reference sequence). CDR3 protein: CASSPRDLVLSSYEQYF. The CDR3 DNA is TGTGCCAGCAGTCCCCGGGATCTCGTCCTGAGCTCCTACGAGCAGTACTTC.